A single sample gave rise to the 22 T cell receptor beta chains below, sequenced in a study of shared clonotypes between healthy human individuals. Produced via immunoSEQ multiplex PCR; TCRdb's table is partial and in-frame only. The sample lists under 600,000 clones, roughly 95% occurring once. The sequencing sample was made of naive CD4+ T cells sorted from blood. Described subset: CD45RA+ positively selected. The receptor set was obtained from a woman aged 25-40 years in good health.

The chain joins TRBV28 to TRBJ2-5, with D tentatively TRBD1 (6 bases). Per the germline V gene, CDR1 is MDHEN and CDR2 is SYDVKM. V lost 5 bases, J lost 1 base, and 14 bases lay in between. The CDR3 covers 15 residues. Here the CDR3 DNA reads TGTGCCAGCAGTCGGACCAGAGGGGGCCAAGAGACCCAGTACTTC. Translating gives CASSRTRGGQETQYF.

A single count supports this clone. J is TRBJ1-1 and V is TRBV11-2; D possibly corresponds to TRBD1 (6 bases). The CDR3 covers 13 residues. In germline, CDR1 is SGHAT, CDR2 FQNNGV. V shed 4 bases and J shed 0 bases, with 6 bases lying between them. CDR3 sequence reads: CASSWTVNTEAFF. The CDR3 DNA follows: TGTGCCAGCAGCTGGACAGTGAACACTGAAGCTTTCTTT.

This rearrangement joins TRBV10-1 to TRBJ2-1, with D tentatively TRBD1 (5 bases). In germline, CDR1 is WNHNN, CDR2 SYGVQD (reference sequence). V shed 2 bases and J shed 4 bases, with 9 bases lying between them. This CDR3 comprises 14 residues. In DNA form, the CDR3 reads TGCGCCAGCAGTGAGAACCAGGGTTACAATGAGCAGTTCTTC. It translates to CASSENQGYNEQFF.

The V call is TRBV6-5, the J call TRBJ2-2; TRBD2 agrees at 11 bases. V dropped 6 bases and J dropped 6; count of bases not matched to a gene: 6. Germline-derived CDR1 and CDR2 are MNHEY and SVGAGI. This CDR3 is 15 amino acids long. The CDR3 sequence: CASSLLSGRAGELFF. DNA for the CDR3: TGTGCCAGCAGCCTTCTTAGCGGGAGGGCCGGGGAGCTGTTTTTT.

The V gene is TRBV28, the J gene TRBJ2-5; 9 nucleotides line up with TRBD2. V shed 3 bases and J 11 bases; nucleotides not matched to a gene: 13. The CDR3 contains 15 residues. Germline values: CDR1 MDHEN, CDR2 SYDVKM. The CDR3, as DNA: TGTGCCAGCAGTTTGCCTGTAGCGGGAGTCGGGGAGCAGTACTTC. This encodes CASSLPVAGVGEQYF.

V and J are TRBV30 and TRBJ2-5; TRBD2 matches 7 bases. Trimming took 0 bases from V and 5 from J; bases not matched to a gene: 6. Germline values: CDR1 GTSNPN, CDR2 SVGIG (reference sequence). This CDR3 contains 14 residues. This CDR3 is CAWSVSTSMETQYF. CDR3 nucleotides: TGTGCCTGGAGTGTATCGACTAGCATGGAGACCCAGTACTTC.

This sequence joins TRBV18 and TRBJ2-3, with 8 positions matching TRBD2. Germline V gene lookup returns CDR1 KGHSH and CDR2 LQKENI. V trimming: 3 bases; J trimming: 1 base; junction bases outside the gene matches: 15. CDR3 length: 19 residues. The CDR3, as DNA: TGTGCCAGCTCACCTCGGGGAACACTAGCGGCACTTCGCACAGATACGCAGTATTTT. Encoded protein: CASSPRGTLAALRTDTQYF.

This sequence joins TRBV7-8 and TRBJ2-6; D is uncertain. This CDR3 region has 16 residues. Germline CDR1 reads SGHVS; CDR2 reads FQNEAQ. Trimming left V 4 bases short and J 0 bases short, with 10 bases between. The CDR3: CASSSRISSGANVLTF. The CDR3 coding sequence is TGTGCCAGCAGCTCACGGATCAGCTCTGGGGCCAACGTCCTGACTTTC.

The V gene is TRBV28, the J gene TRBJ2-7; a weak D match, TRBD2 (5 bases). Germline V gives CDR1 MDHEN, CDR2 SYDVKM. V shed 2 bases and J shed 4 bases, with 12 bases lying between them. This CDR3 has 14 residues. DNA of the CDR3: TGTGCCAGCAGTTTACGGTACAGAGGGTACGAGCAGTACTTC. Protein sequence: CASSLRYRGYEQYF.

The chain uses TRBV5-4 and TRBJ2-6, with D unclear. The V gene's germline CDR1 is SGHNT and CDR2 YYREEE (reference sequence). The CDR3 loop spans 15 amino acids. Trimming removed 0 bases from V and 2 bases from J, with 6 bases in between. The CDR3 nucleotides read TGTGCCAGCAGCTTGGAACCGCCTGGGGCCAACGTCCTGACTTTC. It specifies CASSLEPPGANVLTF.

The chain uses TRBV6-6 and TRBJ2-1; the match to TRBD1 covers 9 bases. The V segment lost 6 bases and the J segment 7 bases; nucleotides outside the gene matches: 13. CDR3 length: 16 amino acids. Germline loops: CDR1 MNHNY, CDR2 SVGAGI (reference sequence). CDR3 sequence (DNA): TGTGCCAGCAGCAAAGGACAGGGGATCGTTAAGAATGAGCAGTTCTTC. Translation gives CASSKGQGIVKNEQFF.

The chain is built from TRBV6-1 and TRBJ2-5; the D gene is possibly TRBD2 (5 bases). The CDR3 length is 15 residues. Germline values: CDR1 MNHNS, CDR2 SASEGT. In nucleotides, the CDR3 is TGTGTCGTCTCGCCGCGGACGGAGGCACAAGAGACCCAGTACTTC. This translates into CVVSPRTEAQETQYF.

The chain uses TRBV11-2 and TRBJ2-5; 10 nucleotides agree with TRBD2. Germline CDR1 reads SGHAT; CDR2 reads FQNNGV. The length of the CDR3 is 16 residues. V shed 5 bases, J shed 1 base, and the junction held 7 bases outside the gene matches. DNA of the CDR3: TGTGCCAGCAGCCTCCGGCGGACTAGCGGCCAAGAGACCCAGTACTTC. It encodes CASSLRRTSGQETQYF.

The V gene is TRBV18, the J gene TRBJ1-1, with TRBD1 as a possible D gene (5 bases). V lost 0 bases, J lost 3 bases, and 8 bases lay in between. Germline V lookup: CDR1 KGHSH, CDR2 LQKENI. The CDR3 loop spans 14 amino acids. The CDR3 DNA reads TGTGCCAGCTCACCACCACCGGGGGACACTGAAGCTTTCTTT. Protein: CASSPPPGDTEAFF.

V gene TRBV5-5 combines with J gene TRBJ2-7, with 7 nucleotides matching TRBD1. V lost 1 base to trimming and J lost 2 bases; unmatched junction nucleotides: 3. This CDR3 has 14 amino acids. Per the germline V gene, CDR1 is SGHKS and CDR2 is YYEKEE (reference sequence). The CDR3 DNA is TGTGCCAGCAGCTTGTATGGGACAGCCTACGAGCAGTACTTC. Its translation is CASSLYGTAYEQYF.

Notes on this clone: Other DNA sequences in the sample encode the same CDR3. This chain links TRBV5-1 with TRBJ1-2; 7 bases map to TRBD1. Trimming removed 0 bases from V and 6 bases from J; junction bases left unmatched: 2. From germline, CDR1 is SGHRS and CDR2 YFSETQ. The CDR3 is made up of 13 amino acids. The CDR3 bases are TGCGCCAGCAGCTTGGAGGGGGCTGATGGCTACACCTTC. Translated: CASSLEGADGYTF. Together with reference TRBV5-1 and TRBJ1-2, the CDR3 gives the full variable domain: KAGVTQTPRYLIKTRGQQVTLSCSPISGHRSVSWYQQTPGQGLQFLFEYFSETQRNKGNFPGRFSGRQFSNSRSEMNVSTLELGDSALYLCASSLEGADGYTFGSGTRLTVV.

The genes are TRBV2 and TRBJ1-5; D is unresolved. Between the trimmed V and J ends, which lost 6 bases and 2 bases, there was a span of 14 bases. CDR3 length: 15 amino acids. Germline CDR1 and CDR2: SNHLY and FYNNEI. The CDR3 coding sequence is TGTGCCAGCAGGGCCCGCGGGATTGGCAATCAGCCCCAGCATTTT. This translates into CASRARGIGNQPQHF.

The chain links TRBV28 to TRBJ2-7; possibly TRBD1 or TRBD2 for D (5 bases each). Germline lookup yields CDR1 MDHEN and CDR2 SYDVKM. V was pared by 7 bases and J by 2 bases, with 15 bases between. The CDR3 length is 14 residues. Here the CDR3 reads CASTLGVPAYEQYF. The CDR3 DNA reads TGTGCCAGCACCCTGGGGGTACCCGCCTACGAGCAGTACTTC.

The CDR3 DNA is TGTGCCAGCAGCGGAATCCCGGGACAGGGGACCTACGAGCAGTACTTC. Its protein product is CASSGIPGQGTYEQYF. The chain is built from TRBV7-9 and TRBJ2-7, with 10 bases matching TRBD1. This CDR3 region has 16 residues. Germline loops: CDR1 SEHNR, CDR2 FQNEAQ (reference sequence). The J segment lost 2 bases and the V segment lost 5 bases, leaving 9 bases of the junction unmatched.

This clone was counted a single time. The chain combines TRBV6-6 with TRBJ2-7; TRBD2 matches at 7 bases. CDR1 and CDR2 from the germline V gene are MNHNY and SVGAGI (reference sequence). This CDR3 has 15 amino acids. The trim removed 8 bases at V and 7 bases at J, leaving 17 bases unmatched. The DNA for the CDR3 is TGTGCCAGCCGCGCGGTGGGCGGGGGTACGAGGGAGCAGTACTTC. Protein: CASRAVGGGTREQYF.

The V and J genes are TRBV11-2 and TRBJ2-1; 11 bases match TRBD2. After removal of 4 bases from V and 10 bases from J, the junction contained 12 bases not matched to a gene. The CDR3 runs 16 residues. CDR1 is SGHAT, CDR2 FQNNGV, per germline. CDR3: CASSSLSSGRAGEQFF. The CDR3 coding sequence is TGTGCCAGCAGCTCGTTGAGTAGCGGGAGGGCCGGGGAGCAGTTCTTC.

The CDR3 region is CSVAGRRDQPQHF. As DNA, the CDR3 is TGCAGCGTTGCCGGACGGAGAGATCAGCCCCAGCATTTT. This chain joins TRBV29-1 and TRBJ1-5, with D unclear. Germline V gene data show CDR1 as SQVTM and CDR2 as ANQGSEA. This CDR3 contains 13 residues. V shed 4 bases and J shed 5 bases, with 12 bases lying between them.